Listed below are T cell receptor beta chains from one sample, sequenced in a study of T cells in localized non-small cell lung cancer. Repertoires were generated with immunoSEQ multiplex PCR, while TCRdb's copy carries only in-frame clones and drops some. This table has roughly 76,000 clones, 80% appearing once. The specimen comprised PBMCs, sampled before any cancer treatment. These receptors all stem from a man aged 40 to 75 with stage II squamous cell lung carcinoma. The CDR3 runs from the conserved cysteine through the conserved F or W. A D gene is named only where the DNA matches it firmly. Clone size is not always given. Where it is, it says once, few, many or a class for expanded clones.

d_gene,j_gene,v_gene,abundance,CDR3aa,CDR3nt
TRBD1,TRBJ2-1,TRBV7-3,.,CASSVNRGWLNEQFF,TGTGCCAGCAGCGTCAACAGGGGTTGGCTCAATGAGCAGTTCTTC
TRBD2,TRBJ2-7,TRBV15,.,CATSRGGGLAGSSYEQYF,TGTGCCACCAGCAGAGGGGGGGGACTAGCGGGAAGCTCCTACGAGCAGTACTTC
.,TRBJ2-5,TRBV5-5,.,CASSFTDTQYF,TGTGCCAGCAGCTTTACAGATACCCAGTACTTC
.,TRBJ2-2,TRBV10-3,.,CAISVGQVTGELFF,TGTGCCATCAGTGTAGGCCAGGTTACCGGGGAGCTGTTTTTT
.,TRBJ1-2,TRBV2,.,CASSETGNYGYTF,TGTGCCAGCAGCGAAACAGGGAACTATGGCTACACCTTC
TRBD1,TRBJ1-1,TRBV18,.,CASSPRDSTITEAFF,TGTGCCAGCTCACCCCGGGACAGTACTATCACTGAAGCTTTCTTT
.,TRBJ2-5,TRBV5-1,.,CASTPGPGQEETQYF,TGCGCCAGCACCCCTGGGCCAGGGCAGGAAGAGACCCAGTACTTC
.,TRBJ1-4,TRBV19,.,CASNRGPGEIELFF,TGTGCCAGTAACCGTGGACCTGGAGAAATCGAACTGTTTTTT
TRBD1,TRBJ1-4,TRBV27,.,CASSLDRGLEKLFF,TGTGCCAGCAGTTTGGACAGGGGGCTTGAAAAACTGTTTTTT
.,TRBJ1-5,TRBV29-1,.,CSARQGNQPQHF,TGCAGCGCCCGACAGGGCAATCAGCCCCAGCATTTT
.,TRBJ1-2,TRBV4-2,.,CASSPKGDYGYTF,TGTGCCAGCAGCCCAAAGGGAGACTATGGCTACACCTTC
.,TRBJ1-2,TRBV2,.,CASSEGATWYGYTF,TGTGCCAGCAGTGAAGGGGCAACCTGGTATGGCTACACCTTC
.,TRBJ1-2,TRBV15,.,CATSRGNRAGISYTF,TGTGCCACCAGCAGAGGAAATCGGGCAGGAATAAGCTACACCTTC
.,TRBJ2-3,TRBV7-2,.,CASSLRQGRVTDTQYF,TGTGCCAGCAGCTTAAGGCAGGGAAGGGTCACAGATACGCAGTATTTT
.,TRBJ2-3,TRBV13,.,CASSWGISTDTQYF,TGTGCCAGCAGCTGGGGGATTAGCACAGATACGCAGTATTTT
.,TRBJ1-1,TRBV5-1,.,CASSLWAGNTEAFF,TGCGCCAGCAGCTTATGGGCGGGGAACACTGAAGCTTTCTTT
.,TRBJ2-7,TRBV5-1,.,CASSSAGFYEQYF,TGCGCCAGCAGCTCGGCGGGGTTCTACGAGCAGTACTTC
TRBD1,TRBJ1-4,TRBV28,.,CASSFLPRQGDEKLFF,TGTGCCAGCAGTTTTTTACCTCGACAGGGGGATGAAAAACTGTTTTTT
TRBD1,TRBJ1-5,TRBV5-8,.,CASSAGQGGNQPQHF,TGTGCCAGCAGCGCCGGACAGGGGGGCAATCAGCCCCAGCATTTT
.,TRBJ2-7,TRBV5-1,once,CASSPGSPTSYEQYF,TGCGCCAGCAGCCCGGGCAGCCCAACATCCTACGAGCAGTACTTC
TRBD1,TRBJ2-7,TRBV2,.,CASSTGQGSYEQYF,TGTGCCAGCAGTACTGGACAGGGTTCCTACGAGCAGTACTTC
.,TRBJ2-2,TRBV18,.,CASSIQGPNTGELFF,TGTGCCAGCTCAATACAGGGTCCGAACACCGGGGAGCTGTTTTTT
.,TRBJ1-1,TRBV11-2,.,CASSLGGTSTEAFF,TGTGCCAGCAGCTTAGGGGGGACGAGCACTGAAGCTTTCTTT
.,TRBJ1-1,TRBV30,.,CAWSAGAGTEAFF,TGTGCCTGGAGTGCCGGGGCGGGCACTGAAGCTTTCTTT